The sequence of this T cell receptor (beta chain) was determined in a study of cytomegalovirus exposure and HLA in healthy donors. Findings and caveats of the study: Association of approximately 18,000 TCR beta sequences with HLA alleles was found at 0.05 false discovery rate in a later analysis. Some TCR beta chains (roughly 160 of them) were listed as cytomegalovirus-associated.

The PCR was carried out with 60 Vbeta primers and 13 Jbeta primers. Method: immunoSEQ multiplex PCR; TCRdb's copy keeps in-frame clones and lacks some. The sample holds 50,000 to 55,000 clones, 72% seen once. Regarding this clone: The target antigen is unknown.

The CDR3 has 13 residues. Looked up from germline, CDR1 is SEHNR and CDR2 is FQNEAQ (reference sequence). Trimming took off 4 bases at V and 8 bases at J, with 14 bases between the two ends. Sequenced material: PBMCs. This TCR was recovered from a woman in her fifties or sixties in good health and CMV-seropositive. The rearrangement links TRBV7-9 to TRBJ1-2; no clear D gene. CDR3 DNA: TGTGCCAGCAGCTCCCGGAGGGTTGGAGGCTACACCTTC. This encodes CASSSRRVGGYTF.